The following is a TCR beta chain sequence with its context. The CDR3 has 14 residues. V was trimmed by 0 bases and J by 9 bases, leaving 16 bases between them. Germline values: CDR1 SGHDT, CDR2 YYEEEE. The data are from a study of blood T cell repertoires in COVID-19. Study context: Material from acute and convalescent COVID-19 was sourced from the United States, Italy and Spain. The analysed material was cDNA or gDNA that came from T cells, B-cell-depleted T cells, or PBMCs.

Profiling relied on immunoSEQ multiplex PCR, and the TCRdb table lists in-frame clones only, not all of them. The sample has about 250,000 clones; 70% to 90% are singletons. This sequence joins TRBV5-6 and TRBJ2-7; possible D gene TRBD1, 5 bases. Sequencing was carried out using peripheral blood. The sequence was collected from a man between 18 and 29 years old with active or convalescent COVID-19. As DNA, the CDR3 is TGTGCCAGCAGCTTGGGTTATGACAGTCGGGCGCAGTACTTC. This translates into CASSLGYDSRAQYF.